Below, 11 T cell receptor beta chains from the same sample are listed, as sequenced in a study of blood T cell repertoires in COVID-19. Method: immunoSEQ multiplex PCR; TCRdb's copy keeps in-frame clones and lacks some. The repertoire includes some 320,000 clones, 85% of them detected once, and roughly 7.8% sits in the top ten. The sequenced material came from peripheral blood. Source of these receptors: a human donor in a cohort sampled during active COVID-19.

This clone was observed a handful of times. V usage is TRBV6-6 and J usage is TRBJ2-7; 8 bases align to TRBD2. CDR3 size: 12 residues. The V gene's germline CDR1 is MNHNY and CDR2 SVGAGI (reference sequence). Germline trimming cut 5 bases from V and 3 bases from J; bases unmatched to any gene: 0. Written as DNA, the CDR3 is TGTGCCAGCAGTACTAGCGGCTACGAGCAGTACTTC. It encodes CASSTSGYEQYF.

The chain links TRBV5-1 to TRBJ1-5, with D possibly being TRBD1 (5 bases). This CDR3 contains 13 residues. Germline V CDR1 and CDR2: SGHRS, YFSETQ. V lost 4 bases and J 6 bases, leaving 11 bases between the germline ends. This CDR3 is CASSRGDGQPQHF. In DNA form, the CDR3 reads TGCGCCAGCAGCCGGGGGGACGGTCAGCCCCAGCATTTT.

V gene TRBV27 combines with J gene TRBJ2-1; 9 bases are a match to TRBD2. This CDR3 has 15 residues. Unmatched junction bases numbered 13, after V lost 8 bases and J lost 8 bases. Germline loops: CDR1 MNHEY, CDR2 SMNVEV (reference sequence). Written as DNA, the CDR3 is TGTGCCAGCTATCTGGCGGCGGGGGGGAGTTATGAGCAGTTCTTC. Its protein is CASYLAAGGSYEQFF.

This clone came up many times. CDR3 sequence (DNA): TGCGCCAGCAGCTTAGCTTTGATAACTGAAGCTTTCTTT. The encoded protein is CASSLALITEAFF. The V and J genes are TRBV5-1 and TRBJ1-1; D gene ambiguous. Germline-derived CDR1 and CDR2 are SGHRS and YFSETQ. The V end lost 2 bases, the J end lost 5 bases, and 10 bases lay between the germline ends. This CDR3 has 13 residues.

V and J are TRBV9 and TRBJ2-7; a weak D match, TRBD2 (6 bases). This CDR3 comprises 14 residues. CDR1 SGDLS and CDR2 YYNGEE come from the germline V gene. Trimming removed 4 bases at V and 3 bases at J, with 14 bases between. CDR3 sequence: CASSPAGNIYEQYF. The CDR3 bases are TGTGCCAGCAGCCCCGCGGGGAACATCTACGAGCAGTACTTC.

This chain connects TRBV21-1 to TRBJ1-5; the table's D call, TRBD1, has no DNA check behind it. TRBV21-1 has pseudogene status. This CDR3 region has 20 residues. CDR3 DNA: TGTGCCAGCAGCAAGCACTGGGGACAGGGTCCAGTCGGGCCCAATCAGCCCCAGCATTTT. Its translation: CASSKHWGQGPVGPNQPQHF.

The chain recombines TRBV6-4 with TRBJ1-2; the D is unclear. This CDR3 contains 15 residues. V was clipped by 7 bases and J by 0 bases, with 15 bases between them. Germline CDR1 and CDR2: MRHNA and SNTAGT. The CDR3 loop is CASKGGGPANYGYTF. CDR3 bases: TGTGCCAGCAAGGGCGGAGGGCCAGCTAACTATGGCTACACCTTC.

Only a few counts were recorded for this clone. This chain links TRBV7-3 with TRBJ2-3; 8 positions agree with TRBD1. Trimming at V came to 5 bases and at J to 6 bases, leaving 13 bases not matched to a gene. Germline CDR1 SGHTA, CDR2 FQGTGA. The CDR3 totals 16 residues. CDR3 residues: CASSPRGQGARDTQYF. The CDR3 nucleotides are TGTGCCAGCAGCCCCAGGGGTCAGGGGGCTCGGGATACGCAGTATTTT.

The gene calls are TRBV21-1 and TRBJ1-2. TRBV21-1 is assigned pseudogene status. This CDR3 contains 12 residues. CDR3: CASRKGRDGYTF. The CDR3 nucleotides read TGTGCCAGCAGAAAAGGCCGGGATGGCTACACCTTC.

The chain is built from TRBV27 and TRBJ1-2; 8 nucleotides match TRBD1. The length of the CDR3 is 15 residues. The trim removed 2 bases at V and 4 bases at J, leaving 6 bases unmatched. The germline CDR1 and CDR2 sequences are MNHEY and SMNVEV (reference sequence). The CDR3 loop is CASSLGTGHVYGYTF. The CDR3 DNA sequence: TGTGCCAGCAGTTTAGGGACAGGCCATGTCTATGGCTACACCTTC.

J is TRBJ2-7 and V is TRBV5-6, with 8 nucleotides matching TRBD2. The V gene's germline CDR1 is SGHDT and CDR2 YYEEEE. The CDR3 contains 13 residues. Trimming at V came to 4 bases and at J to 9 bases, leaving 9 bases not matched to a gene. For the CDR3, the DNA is TGTGCCAGCAGCCCCTCGGGAGGGGGGACGCAGTACTTC. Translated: CASSPSGGGTQYF.